Presented here are 20 T cell receptor beta chains from one specimen sequenced in a study of T cell therapy after organ transplantation. No antigen has been identified for these receptors. Assay: immunoSEQ multiplex PCR; the TCRdb copy retains only in-frame clones and omits some. The sample lists some 48,000 clones, around 93% occurring once. This material consisted of CD8+ T cells from blood, taken before autologous CMV-specific T cell therapy. The receptors stem from a human patient who had received a solid organ transplant and had CMV disease.

The chain employs TRBV12-5 and TRBJ2-1; possibly TRBD2 for D (5 bases). V was clipped by 2 bases and J by 0 bases, with 8 bases between them. CDR1 and CDR2 (germline): LGHNT, FRNRAP. The CDR3 extends over 15 amino acids. In DNA form, the CDR3 reads TGTGCTAGTGGTTTGCGGGCGGGCTCCTACAATGAGCAGTTCTTC. Its protein product is CASGLRAGSYNEQFF.

This CDR3 reads CACDLGYNEQFF. CDR3 DNA: TGTGCCTGCGACCTGGGGTACAATGAGCAGTTCTTC. The chain couples TRBV6-1 to TRBJ2-1, with D hard to call. Between the trimmed V and J ends, which lost 11 bases and 4 bases, there was a span of 12 bases. CDR1 and CDR2 (germline): MNHNS, SASEGT. CDR3 size: 12 residues.

V is TRBV10-2 and J is TRBJ1-5, with 9 bases identical to TRBD1. V lost 5 bases, J lost 4 bases, and 3 bases stayed unmatched. This CDR3 spans 14 amino acids. The germline V gene has CDR1 WSHSY and CDR2 SAAADI. The CDR3 DNA reads TGCGCCAGCAGTACCGGACAGGGGAATCAGCCCCAGCATTTT. It encodes CASSTGQGNQPQHF.

This sequence joins TRBV9 and TRBJ2-1; 7 bases are a match to TRBD2. Looked up from germline, CDR1 is SGDLS and CDR2 is YYNGEE. CDR3 length equals 23 residues. The junction had 27 bases not matched to a gene; V was cut back by 3 bases and J by 0 bases. CDR3 nucleotides: TGTGCCAGCAGCGCGCCTCCTGCACTGAGCGGGACTCCTTTTGCTTTCTCCTACAATGAGCAGTTCTTC. Protein: CASSAPPALSGTPFAFSYNEQFF. The full variable domain, its missing parts supplied by reference TRBV9 and TRBJ2-1, is DSGVTQTPKHLITATGQRVTLRCSPRSGDLSVYWYQQSLDQGLQFLIQYYNGEERAKGNILERFSAQQFPDLHSELNLSSLELGDSALYFCASSAPPALSGTPFAFSYNEQFFGPGTRLTVL.

The rearrangement uses TRBV18 and TRBJ1-4, with D perhaps matching TRBD1 (6 bases). CDR1 is KGHSH and CDR2 is LQKENI in the germline V gene. V shed 3 bases and J shed 2 bases, with 16 bases lying between them. The CDR3 covers 17 residues. CDR3 residues: CASSPSGGGPTNEKLFF. The CDR3 DNA is TGTGCCAGCTCACCCTCAGGCGGGGGGCCGACTAATGAAAAACTGTTTTTT.

This clone was counted once. The J gene is TRBJ1-2, the V gene TRBV7-2, with D unresolved. Germline CDR1 reads SGHTA; CDR2 reads FQGNSA. The CDR3 consists of 12 residues. Between the trimmed V and J ends, which lost 10 bases and 5 bases, there was a span of 14 bases. CDR3 DNA sequence: TGTGCCAACGGAGGACCTGCGTATGGCTACACCTTC. Residues: CANGGPAYGYTF.

The rearrangement links TRBV11-2 to TRBJ2-3; D unresolved. The CDR3 totals 13 residues. Per the germline V gene, CDR1 is SGHAT and CDR2 is FQNNGV. Trimming stripped 5 bases from V and 6 bases from J, with 12 bases between. CDR3 DNA: TGTGCCAGCAGCCATGGTGTCGGGGATACGCAGTATTTT. Protein product: CASSHGVGDTQYF.

The rearrangement links TRBV7-6 to TRBJ2-1; D is possibly TRBD1 or TRBD2 (6 bases each). This CDR3 has 13 amino acids. Trimming shortened V by 3 bases and J by 9 bases, and 12 bases separated the two germline ends. Germline values: CDR1 SGHVS, CDR2 FNYEAQ. The CDR3 DNA sequence: TGTGCCAGCAGCTTCGAAGGAGGGGGTGAGCAGTTCTTC. This codes for CASSFEGGGEQFF.

The chain links TRBV11-2 to TRBJ1-2; a weak D match, TRBD1 (6 bases). The V gene's germline CDR1 is SGHAT and CDR2 FQNNGV. V was shortened by 5 bases and J by 5 bases, with 12 bases between the two germline ends. This CDR3 is built from 13 residues. CDR3 loop: CASSLGQGYGYTF. CDR3 DNA sequence: TGTGCCAGCAGCCTGGGACAAGGATATGGCTACACCTTC. Combining the CDR3 with reference TRBV11-2 and TRBJ1-2 gives the whole variable domain EAGVAQSPRYKIIEKRQSVAFWCNPISGHATLYWYQQILGQGPKLLIQFQNNGVVDDSQLPKDRFSAERLKGVDSTLKIQPAKLEDSAVYLCASSLGQGYGYTFGSGTRLTVV.

The chain carries TRBV5-5 and TRBJ1-4; TRBD1 matches 9 bases. V was pared by 4 bases and J by 7 bases, with 5 bases of the junction left unmatched. Per the germline V gene, CDR1 is SGHKS and CDR2 is YYEKEE (reference sequence). The CDR3 is 14 residues long. CDR3 nucleotide sequence: TGTGCCAGCAGCGGGGGACAGGGCGGTGAAAAACTGTTTTTT. This codes for CASSGGQGGEKLFF.

The chain links TRBV10-1 to TRBJ2-3, with TRBD1 matching over 9 bases. Trimming removed 4 bases from V and 1 base from J; junction bases left unmatched: 9. The CDR3 is 17 residues long. Per the germline V gene, CDR1 is WNHNN and CDR2 is SYGVQD (reference sequence). In DNA, the CDR3 is TGCGCCAGCAGTGGATACAGGGGGCAATGGGGCACAGATACGCAGTATTTT. Translated: CASSGYRGQWGTDTQYF.

The chain links TRBV4-3 to TRBJ2-1; D is undetermined. V was trimmed by 1 base and J by 2 bases, leaving 6 bases between them. The CDR3 is made up of 14 amino acids. CDR1 is LGHNA, CDR2 YSLEER, per germline. CDR3 sequence reads: CASSQAGTYNEQFF. CDR3 nucleotides: TGCGCCAGCAGCCAAGCAGGTACCTACAATGAGCAGTTCTTC.

CDR3 residues: CASKAASGGYNEQFF. For the CDR3, the DNA is TGTGCCAGCAAGGCGGCTAGCGGAGGGTACAATGAGCAGTTCTTC. V is TRBV2 and J is TRBJ2-1, with 7 bases matching TRBD2. Germline CDR1 and CDR2: SNHLY and FYNNEI. The junction had 10 bases not matched to a gene; V was cut back by 7 bases and J by 4 bases. The CDR3 is 15 residues long.

The V call is TRBV6-5, the J call TRBJ1-2; D unresolved. Trimming left V 0 bases short and J 0 bases short, with 8 bases between. The CDR3 sequence is 15 residues long. The germline V gene has CDR1 MNHEY and CDR2 SVGAGI. The CDR3 region is CASSYSTDANYGYTF. In DNA form, the CDR3 reads TGTGCCAGCAGTTACTCGACCGACGCTAACTATGGCTACACCTTC.

This clone was found a few times. The rearrangement joins TRBV5-5 to TRBJ1-5; D uncertain. There are 13 residues in the CDR3. The V end was cut by 4 bases, the J end by 3 bases, with 8 bases between. CDR1 is SGHKS, CDR2 YYEKEE, per germline (reference sequence). The chain's CDR3 is CASSPWVNQPQHF. In DNA, the CDR3 is TGTGCCAGCAGCCCCTGGGTCAATCAGCCCCAGCATTTT.

V and J are TRBV5-6 and TRBJ1-2, with D possibly TRBD1 on 5 matching bases. V was pared by 6 bases and J by 3 bases, with 18 bases between. Germline-derived CDR1 and CDR2 are SGHDT and YYEEEE. The CDR3 is 15 residues long. The CDR3 sequence is CASTPARGAYYGYTF. DNA of the CDR3: TGTGCCAGCACCCCCGCCCGGGGCGCCTACTATGGCTACACCTTC.

This chain links TRBV14 with TRBJ1-1; 9 bases are shared with TRBD1. After removal of 3 bases from V and 4 bases from J, the junction contained 3 bases not matched to a gene. The CDR3 runs 14 residues. Germline V gene sequence: CDR1 SGHDN, CDR2 FVKESK. The CDR3 DNA is TGTGCCAGCAGCCAGAACAGGGGGCTCACTGAAGCTTTCTTT. This codes for CASSQNRGLTEAFF.

This sequence joins TRBV11-2 and TRBJ2-7; the D is unclear. This CDR3 contains 16 residues. Trimming cost V 5 bases and J 0 bases, with 17 bases left between them. CDR1 is SGHAT and CDR2 is FQNNGV in the germline V gene. The CDR3 DNA reads TGTGCCAGCAGCCACTTCAGTCGTGAGAGCTCCTACGAGCAGTACTTC. This codes for CASSHFSRESSYEQYF.

This CDR3 reads CASSWDMDPYNTEAFF. DNA for the CDR3: TGTGCCAGCAGCTGGGATATGGACCCTTATAACACTGAAGCTTTCTTT. The rearrangement joins TRBV5-6 to TRBJ1-1, with unresolved D. Trimming took off 3 bases at V and 2 bases at J, with 17 bases between the two ends. The CDR3 contains 16 residues. In germline, CDR1 is SGHDT, CDR2 YYEEEE.

The chain recombines TRBV6-1 with TRBJ1-1; D unclear. CDR3 length equals 10 residues. V lost 6 bases and J lost 7, with 6 bases in between. CDR1 and CDR2 from the germline V gene are MNHNS and SASEGT. The CDR3: CASRPNEAFF. The CDR3 DNA is TGTGCCAGCAGGCCTAATGAAGCTTTCTTT.